The clone carrying this TCR beta chain showed up many times. Antigen: not known. These data come from a study of T cells in Graves' hyperthyroidism and ophthalmopathy. Findings and caveats of the study: Stable hyperthyroidism was told apart from ophthalmopathy by a model built on 13 V-J features. Blood also carried most thyroid clonotypes expanded above 0.001.

Germline V gene data show CDR1 as MGHRA and CDR2 as YSYEKL. The CDR3 length is 16 residues. Trimming stripped 1 base from V and 7 bases from J, with 20 bases between. The study defined stable Graves' hyperthyroidism as no ophthalmopathy progression within 18 months. Amplification yielded TCR beta CDR3 regions, with RNA transcripts as the source. First-round RT-PCR of the TCR CDR3 relied on the HTBI primer set. Each CDR3 protein is one row after TCRdb ran MiXCR on the multiplex PCR reads. The data show about 580,000 distinct CDR3 sequences, about 43% seen once. The V and J genes are TRBV4-1 and TRBJ2-7; D is ambiguous. The sequenced sample was peripheral blood or thyroid tissue (not recorded which). This TCR came from a woman in her late teens or twenties with Graves' hyperthyroidism. The CDR3 coding sequence is TGCGCCAGCAGCCAAGGTAGCTATACCCTACGTGGAGAGCAGTACTTC. Translated: CASSQGSYTLRGEQYF.